This entry lists 29 T cell receptor beta chains sequenced from one sample in a study of cytomegalovirus exposure and HLA in healthy donors (dated by TCRdb to between 2016 and 2019). The library was obtained by the immunoSEQ multiplex PCR assay. In its TCRdb copy, this immuneACCESS table keeps in-frame sequences only and misses some clones. Where compared with another copy, unresolved V genes explain less than half of these, and the others have no known cause. For this sample the table gives fewer than 100,000 clones, of which more than 75% were detected only once. Roughly 1.9% of the sample belongs to the ten largest clones. Sequencing input: PBMCs. Source of these receptors: a man between 25 and 39 years old in good health and CMV-seronegative.

This clone was observed a single time. The J gene is TRBJ2-1, the V gene TRBV28, with a weak D call TRBD1 (7 bases). Germline V gene lookup returns CDR1 MDHEN and CDR2 SYDVKM. The CDR3 is 16 residues long. Trimming took 0 bases from V and 2 from J, leaving 11 bases between them. For the CDR3, the DNA is TGTGCCAGCAGTTTATGGTCCAGGGGGGCCTACAATGAGCAGTTCTTC. Its translation: CASSLWSRGAYNEQFF.

V and J are TRBV2 and TRBJ2-3, with D unresolved. The CDR3 has 14 residues. From germline, CDR1 is SNHLY and CDR2 FYNNEI. Trimming left V 6 bases short and J 0 bases short, with 10 bases between. The CDR3 DNA reads as TGTGCCAGCAGAGTCGAGATTAGCACAGATACGCAGTATTTT. It codes for CASRVEISTDTQYF.

Written as DNA, the CDR3 is TGTGCCAGCAGTTACGGGGGAGGGGGCTACACCTTC. This gives the protein CASSYGGGGYTF. The chain is built from TRBV6-5 and TRBJ1-2; TRBD1 might be the D (5 bases). This CDR3 is 12 amino acids long. Germline assignment: CDR1 MNHEY and CDR2 SVGAGI. The germline V and J ends were trimmed by 2 bases and 8 bases, with 9 bases remaining between them.

The rearrangement uses TRBV27 and TRBJ2-7; 7 bases fit TRBD1. Germline V gives CDR1 MNHEY, CDR2 SMNVEV (reference sequence). The trim removed 4 bases at V and 0 bases at J, leaving 9 bases unmatched. The CDR3 spans 16 residues. CDR3 protein: CASSYHRGIGSYEQYF. The CDR3 bases are TGTGCCAGCAGTTATCACAGGGGAATTGGCTCCTACGAGCAGTACTTC.

The chain recombines TRBV18 with TRBJ2-2, with TRBD1 as a possible D gene (5 bases). This CDR3 comprises 17 residues. Germline V gene lookup returns CDR1 KGHSH and CDR2 LQKENI. Trimming pared 9 bases from V and 3 bases from J, leaving 23 bases between. The CDR3 loop is CASSDSYLGSDTGELFF. CDR3 nucleotide sequence: TGTGCCAGTTCCGACAGCTATCTAGGAAGCGACACCGGGGAGCTGTTTTTT.

The count of this clone is one. This chain joins TRBV5-1 and TRBJ1-6; D perhaps matches TRBD1 (5 bases). V lost 4 bases and J lost 7, with 15 bases in between. The CDR3 is made up of 15 amino acids. Germline loops: CDR1 SGHRS, CDR2 YFSETQ. The CDR3 sequence: CASSLGHLGNSPLHF. In DNA form, the CDR3 reads TGCGCCAGCAGCCTAGGACACCTTGGGAATTCACCCCTCCACTTT.

The chain employs TRBV10-1 and TRBJ2-7, with a tentative D call TRBD1 (6 bases). CDR1 is WNHNN, CDR2 SYGVQD, per germline (reference sequence). Trimming took off 2 bases at V and 3 bases at J, with 14 bases between the two ends. There are 15 residues in the CDR3. The CDR3 nucleotides read TGCGCCAGCAGTGAGGGGGACATTCCCTACTACGAGCAGTACTTC. Translating it yields CASSEGDIPYYEQYF.

This chain links TRBV5-5 with TRBJ2-7; tentative D call: TRBD1 (5 bases). Per germline, CDR1 SGHKS and CDR2 YYEKEE (reference sequence). Trimming took 0 bases from V and 4 from J, leaving 14 bases between them. This CDR3 region has 15 residues. CDR3 sequence reads: CASSLVQGPRYEQYF. The DNA of the CDR3 is TGTGCCAGCAGCTTGGTCCAGGGCCCACGTTACGAGCAGTACTTC.

The chain couples TRBV10-2 to TRBJ1-6; 7 bases agree with TRBD1. Germline V lookup: CDR1 WSHSY, CDR2 SAAADI. The J segment lost 7 bases and the V segment lost 8 bases, leaving 5 bases of the junction unmatched. This CDR3 region has 13 residues. In DNA form, the CDR3 reads TGCGCCAGCGCCGGGACAGAGAATTCACCCCTCCACTTT. This sequence encodes CASAGTENSPLHF.

The CDR3 is CASSVSGSNEQFF. Here the CDR3 DNA reads TGTGCCAGCAGCGTGAGCGGGAGCAATGAGCAGTTCTTC. The chain has TRBV9 and TRBJ2-1; 8 nucleotides agree with TRBD2. V was clipped by 2 bases and J by 6 bases; unmatched bases: 1. This CDR3 comprises 13 residues. In germline, CDR1 is SGDLS, CDR2 YYNGEE.

This rearrangement joins TRBV7-9 to TRBJ1-4, with TRBD1 matching 8 bases. This CDR3 comprises 17 residues. Germline V CDR1 and CDR2: SEHNR, FQNEAQ (reference sequence). Unmatched junction bases numbered 4, after V lost 1 base and J lost 0 bases. The CDR3 spells CASSLDLTGATNEKLFF. The CDR3 bases are TGTGCCAGCAGCTTAGATCTGACAGGGGCAACTAATGAAAAACTGTTTTTT.

The rearrangement uses TRBV2 and TRBJ1-1; 9 positions match TRBD1. Trimming at V came to 2 bases and at J to 7 bases, leaving 5 bases not matched to a gene. In germline, CDR1 is SNHLY, CDR2 FYNNEI. This CDR3 comprises 14 residues. CDR3 sequence: CASSETGGAFEAFF. The CDR3 DNA follows: TGTGCCAGCAGTGAAACAGGGGGCGCGTTTGAAGCTTTCTTT.

V is TRBV7-9 and J is TRBJ1-6; perhaps TRBD1 as D (5 bases). The CDR3 contains 17 residues. V was clipped by 2 bases and J by 0 bases, with 11 bases between them. Germline assignment: CDR1 SEHNR and CDR2 FQNEAQ (reference sequence). CDR3 sequence reads: CASSLLGGPSYNSPLHF. Here the CDR3 DNA reads TGTGCCAGCAGCTTATTGGGGGGACCCTCCTATAATTCACCCCTCCACTTT.

V is TRBV28 and J is TRBJ2-1, with D perhaps TRBD1 (5 bases). Germline V CDR1 and CDR2: MDHEN, SYDVKM. V was clipped by 2 bases and J by 11 bases, with 10 bases between them. The CDR3 consists of 12 residues. The CDR3 DNA reads TGTGCCAGCAGTTTACTAGGGGATCAGCAGTTCTTC. Its protein product is CASSLLGDQQFF.

The chain recombines TRBV6-5 with TRBJ2-4, with 10 bases fitting TRBD1. The CDR3 is 13 amino acids. The V gene end was trimmed by 2 bases and the J gene end by 8 bases; junction bases not matched to a gene: 0. Germline lookup yields CDR1 MNHEY and CDR2 SVGAGI. CDR3 in amino acids: CASSYGQGDIQYF. The CDR3 DNA is TGTGCCAGCAGTTACGGACAGGGGGACATTCAGTACTTC.

The chain combines TRBV18 with TRBJ1-1; TRBD1 agrees at 9 bases. CDR1 is KGHSH, CDR2 LQKENI, per germline. The CDR3 totals 16 residues. Trimming took 1 base from V and 6 from J; bases not matched to a gene: 9. The CDR3 region is CASSPLRGGTGSEAFF. In nucleotides, the CDR3 is TGTGCCAGCTCACCACTCCGGGGGGGGACAGGGTCTGAAGCTTTCTTT.

This clone appeared once. CDR3 DNA: TGTGCCTGGAGCCTCCCCCGGGACAGGGGTTTTCAGCCCCAGCATTTT. It codes for CAWSLPRDRGFQPQHF. This chain uses TRBV30 with TRBJ1-5; 10 bases fit TRBD1. The CDR3 is 16 residues long. CDR1 GTSNPN and CDR2 SVGIG come from the germline V gene (reference sequence). Unmatched junction bases numbered 11, after V lost 3 bases and J lost 6 bases. The full variable domain, with the rest looked up from reference TRBV30 and TRBJ1-5, is SQTIHQWPATLVQPVGSPLSLECTVEGTSNPNLYWYRQAAGRGLQLLFYSVGIGQISSEVPQNLSASRPQDRQFILSSKKLLLSDSGFYLCAWSLPRDRGFQPQHFGDGTRLSIL.

The chain combines TRBV6-5 with TRBJ1-5, with D tentatively TRBD1 (6 bases). V shed 6 bases and J shed 2 bases, with 14 bases lying between them. Looked up from germline, CDR1 is MNHEY and CDR2 is SVGAGI. The CDR3 extends over 15 amino acids. CDR3 in DNA: TGTGCCAGCAGATTAACAGGGTTTGGCAATCAGCCCCAGCATTTT. Translating it yields CASRLTGFGNQPQHF.

V usage is TRBV11-3 and J usage is TRBJ2-1; 10 bases map to TRBD1. Germline V CDR1 and CDR2: SGHNT, YENEEA. This CDR3 is 15 amino acids long. Losses at the gene ends were 5 bases for V and 2 bases for J; bases not matched to a gene: 3. CDR3 sequence reads: CASSPGTGAYNEQFF. The CDR3 DNA is TGTGCCAGCAGCCCGGGGACAGGGGCCTACAATGAGCAGTTCTTC.

The chain recombines TRBV6-6 with TRBJ1-5; a possible D gene is TRBD1 (6 bases). CDR3 length: 15 residues. From germline, CDR1 is MNHNY and CDR2 SVGAGI (reference sequence). Trimming removed 6 bases from V and 4 bases from J, with 16 bases in between. The CDR3: CASRDSGGINQPQHF. CDR3 nucleotide sequence: TGTGCCAGCAGGGACTCGGGGGGCATTAATCAGCCCCAGCATTTT.

The CDR3 DNA sequence: TGTGCCAGCAGCATTAATTCTAGCCTCTATGGCTACACCTTC. Translation gives CASSINSSLYGYTF. The chain carries TRBV21-1 and TRBJ1-2. TRBV21-1 is noted as a pseudogene. CDR3 size: 14 residues.

The V and J genes are TRBV5-8 and TRBJ2-3, with TRBD2 as a possible D gene (6 bases). The CDR3 contains 15 residues. V shed 2 bases and J shed 2 bases, with 12 bases lying between them. CDR1 and CDR2 (germline): SGHTS, YDEGEE. In nucleotides, the CDR3 is TGTGCCAGCAGCTTCGGGGGAGGTCTCACAGATACGCAGTATTTT. It codes for CASSFGGGLTDTQYF.

The J gene is TRBJ2-5, the V gene TRBV19, with D possibly being TRBD1 (6 bases). Between the trimmed V and J ends, which lost 4 bases and 5 bases, there was a span of 17 bases. The germline V gene has CDR1 LNHDA and CDR2 SQIVND (reference sequence). CDR3 length: 15 amino acids. The chain's CDR3 is CASSTTGMSGETQYF. CDR3 nucleotides: TGTGCCAGTAGTACCACAGGGATGTCGGGGGAGACCCAGTACTTC.

The chain is built from TRBV5-6 and TRBJ2-7; 8 positions agree with TRBD1. CDR1 is SGHDT, CDR2 YYEEEE, per germline. The junction had 8 bases not matched to a gene; V was cut back by 4 bases and J by 2 bases. The CDR3 contains 15 residues. CDR3 in amino acids: CASSQTGQGAYEQYF. The CDR3 coding sequence is TGTGCCAGCAGCCAAACCGGACAGGGAGCCTACGAGCAGTACTTC. The variable domain in full, completed from reference TRBV5-6 and TRBJ2-7, reads DAGVTQSPTHLIKTRGQQVTLRCSPKSGHDTVSWYQQALGQGPQFIFQYYEEEERQRGNFPDRFSGHQFPNYSSELNVNALLLGDSALYLCASSQTGQGAYEQYFGPGTRLTVT.

The chain is built from TRBV2 and TRBJ1-4; TRBD1 matches at 7 bases. This CDR3 has 12 amino acids. The junction had 2 bases not matched to a gene; V was cut back by 5 bases and J by 8 bases. From germline, CDR1 is SNHLY and CDR2 FYNNEI. The DNA of the CDR3 is TGTGCCAGCAGTCGGACAGGAGAAAAACTGTTTTTT. Its protein is CASSRTGEKLFF.

This chain joins TRBV14 and TRBJ1-4; TRBD1 agrees at 11 bases. The CDR3 extends over 16 amino acids. After removal of 1 base from V and 6 bases from J, the junction contained 4 bases not matched to a gene. The germline CDR1 and CDR2 sequences are SGHDN and FVKESK. DNA for the CDR3: TGTGCCAGCAGCCAAGGAGTGGGACAGGGGGATGAAAAACTGTTTTTT. It is translated as CASSQGVGQGDEKLFF.

The rearrangement uses TRBV19 and TRBJ2-2, with a tentative D call TRBD2 (6 bases). Per the germline V gene, CDR1 is LNHDA and CDR2 is SQIVND (reference sequence). Trimming pared 1 base from V and 1 base from J, leaving 10 bases between. The CDR3 is made up of 16 amino acids. The CDR3 loop reads CASSIVGGENTGELFF. CDR3 nucleotide sequence: TGTGCCAGTAGTATAGTTGGCGGGGAGAACACCGGGGAGCTGTTTTTT.

The gene calls are TRBV28 and TRBJ1-3, with D maybe TRBD1 (5 bases). Germline V CDR1 and CDR2: MDHEN, SYDVKM. The V end lost 4 bases, the J end lost 0 bases, and 10 bases lay between the germline ends. The CDR3 covers 15 residues. The CDR3 spells CASSYFGGSGNTIYF. In DNA form, the CDR3 reads TGTGCCAGCAGTTATTTCGGGGGCTCTGGAAACACCATATATTTT.

J is TRBJ1-2 and V is TRBV28; the D is unclear. The CDR3 length is 15 residues. Looked up from germline, CDR1 is MDHEN and CDR2 is SYDVKM. V was trimmed by 8 bases and J by 1 base, leaving 17 bases between them. The CDR3 DNA follows: TGTGCCAGCCTTGCTGGGCCAAACAGTAACTATGGCTACACCTTC. Amino acids: CASLAGPNSNYGYTF.